This TCR beta chain was sequenced during a study of Ad26.COV2.S vaccination and SARS-CoV-2 variants. Study results and caveats: In vaccinated individuals, spike-specific CD8+ and CD4+ T cell responses reportedly displayed substantial breadth.

Specified treatment: around 19 received Ad26.COV2.S at low or high dose, single or two shots; about 5 received placebo; per-sample allocation not given. Vaccine and placebo recipients were sampled on day 63 after the first injection. Clones were sequenced by immunoSEQ multiplex PCR, and TCRdb holds only the in-frame ones, with some missing. This table holds around 300,000 clones, about 88% found once. The germline V and J ends were trimmed by 4 bases and 7 bases, with 8 bases remaining between them. The CDR3 loop spans 12 amino acids. Germline V gene data show CDR1 as MNHEY and CDR2 as SVGAGI. A remark on this clone: The target antigen is unknown.

The starting material was peripheral blood, obtained in a trial of Ad26.COV2.S vaccine versus placebo. The sequence was obtained from a person aged 18 to 65 who received the Ad26.COV2.S COVID-19 vaccine or a placebo. This sequence joins TRBV6-5 and TRBJ2-4, with D perhaps given as TRBD1 or TRBD2 (5 bases each). Here the CDR3 reads CASSLRGNIQYF. The CDR3 nucleotides read TGTGCCAGCAGTTTGAGGGGTAACATTCAGTACTTC.